The clone carrying this T cell receptor beta chain was seen many times. The germline V and J ends were trimmed by 6 bases and 4 bases, with 12 bases remaining between them. The germline CDR1 and CDR2 sequences are MNHEY and SMNVEV (reference sequence). The CDR3 is 13 residues long. TCRdb processed the RT-PCR reads anew with MiXCR; each CDR3 protein has one entry. The repertoire includes 650,000 to 800,000 distinct CDR3 sequences, 14% of them detected once, and roughly 3.9% sits in the top ten. Sequencing was carried out using memory CD4+ T cells from blood. J is TRBJ2-5 and V is TRBV27; the D gene is possibly TRBD1 (6 bases). The source of this sequence is a female donor in good health, serving as a healthy control. The CDR3 region is CASSSSRGETQYF. The CDR3 DNA sequence: TGTGCCAGCAGCTCTAGCAGGGGAGAGACCCAGTACTTC.